These 28 T cell receptor beta chains originate from one sample sequenced in a study of cytomegalovirus exposure and HLA in healthy donors (dated by TCRdb to about 2017). The receptor library was made with the immunoSEQ multiplex PCR assay. A mixture of 60 forward primers for TCR Vbeta segments and 13 reverse primers for TCR Jbeta segments was used in the multiplex PCR. TCRdb mirrors the immuneACCESS table, restricted to in-frame sequences. Some clones are absent from its copies; in checked studies, under half trace to an unresolved V gene, and the reason for the others is unknown. In all, the sample holds 130,000 or so clones, and roughly 86% of those were seen once. The ten top clones hold about 1.8% of the sample. Sequenced sample: PBMCs. The receptors derive from a man aged 18 to 35 in good health and CMV-seronegative.

This clone was counted between two and nine times. The rearrangement uses TRBV11-2 and TRBJ2-5; maybe TRBD2 (5 bases). V shed 1 base and J shed 4 bases, with 10 bases lying between them. The CDR3 sequence is 14 residues long. Germline values: CDR1 SGHAT, CDR2 FQNNGV. The CDR3 DNA follows: TGTGCCAGCAGCTTAGGCGTCAGCGGAGAGACCCAGTACTTC. Translation: CASSLGVSGETQYF.

J is TRBJ1-1 and V is TRBV19; a possible D gene is TRBD1 (6 bases). The CDR3 consists of 13 residues. V was shortened by 5 bases and J by 4 bases, with 11 bases between the two germline ends. Germline values: CDR1 LNHDA, CDR2 SQIVND (reference sequence). DNA for the CDR3: TGTGCCAGTAGTGCCGGACAGTCCACTGAAGCTTTCTTT. This codes for CASSAGQSTEAFF.

V usage is TRBV5-1 and J usage is TRBJ2-5; 8 nucleotides line up with TRBD1. V lost 4 bases, J lost 6 bases, and 5 bases stayed unmatched. The germline V gene has CDR1 SGHRS and CDR2 YFSETQ. The CDR3 spans 13 residues. The CDR3 spells CASSQGQGKTQYF. CDR3 DNA sequence: TGCGCCAGCAGCCAAGGACAGGGAAAGACCCAGTACTTC.

This rearrangement joins TRBV4-2 to TRBJ1-2; D is perhaps TRBD1 (6 bases). The V and J ends lost 2 bases and 9 bases respectively, with 16 bases between them. Looked up from germline, CDR1 is LGHNA and CDR2 is YNFKEQ. This CDR3 spans 14 amino acids. As DNA, the CDR3 is TGTGCCAGCAGCCAACTTTTAGGGGGGGGTAGCTACACCTTC. It codes for CASSQLLGGGSYTF.

The chain recombines TRBV13 with TRBJ2-7; 7 bases are shared with TRBD2. The J segment lost 1 base and the V segment lost 2 bases, leaving 8 bases of the junction unmatched. The CDR3 sequence is 16 residues long. CDR1 is PRHDT and CDR2 is FYEKMQ in the germline V gene (reference sequence). The CDR3 sequence: CASSLRHGGRSYEQYF. CDR3 in DNA: TGTGCCAGCAGCTTACGACACGGGGGGAGGTCCTACGAGCAGTACTTC.

The genes are TRBV6-6 and TRBJ1-6; TRBD1 matches 11 bases. This CDR3 contains 15 residues. With 6 bases clipped from V and 9 bases from J, the junction kept 7 bases outside the gene matches. Germline CDR1 MNHNY, CDR2 SVGAGI (reference sequence). In DNA form, the CDR3 reads TGTGCCAGCAGCGCATTTGGGACAGGGGGTTCACCCCTCCACTTT. Translating gives CASSAFGTGGSPLHF.

J is TRBJ1-1 and V is TRBV19; D is undetermined. The ends were cut back, 3 bases at V and 0 bases at J, with 8 bases in the middle. CDR1 and CDR2 (germline): LNHDA, SQIVND (reference sequence). This CDR3 is 14 amino acids long. CDR3: CASSMSPVNTEAFF. The CDR3, as DNA: TGTGCCAGTAGTATGTCTCCCGTGAACACTGAAGCTTTCTTT.

The genes are TRBV29-1 and TRBJ1-2, with no clear D. Germline CDR1 reads SQVTM; CDR2 reads ANQGSEA. V lost 4 bases and J lost 0, with 9 bases in between. CDR3 size: 13 residues. This chain's CDR3 is CSVVQEANYGYTF. CDR3 bases: TGCAGCGTTGTCCAGGAAGCTAACTATGGCTACACCTTC.

The rearrangement uses TRBV5-1 and TRBJ2-3; D is ambiguous. The germline V gene encodes CDR1 SGHRS and CDR2 YFSETQ. The CDR3 covers 14 residues. Trimming stripped 7 bases from V and 2 bases from J, with 14 bases between. CDR3 loop: CASCLGVLTDTQYF. The CDR3 DNA is TGCGCCAGCTGTTTGGGCGTCCTCACAGATACGCAGTATTTT.

The gene calls are TRBV27 and TRBJ1-6, with TRBD1 matching over 7 bases. Germline V gives CDR1 MNHEY, CDR2 SMNVEV (reference sequence). The junction had 2 bases not matched to a gene; V was cut back by 6 bases and J by 9 bases. The CDR3 length is 12 residues. CDR3 nucleotides: TGTGCCAGCAGCCGGGACAGTTCACCCCTCCACTTT. It specifies CASSRDSSPLHF.

This sequence joins TRBV9 and TRBJ1-6; 9 bases line up with TRBD1. V was pared by 7 bases and J by 0 bases, with 2 bases of the junction left unmatched. This CDR3 comprises 15 residues. CDR1 and CDR2 from the germline V gene are SGDLS and YYNGEE. CDR3 residues: CASGQGPSYNSPLHF. In DNA form, the CDR3 reads TGTGCCAGCGGACAGGGGCCCTCCTATAATTCACCCCTCCACTTT.

This clone was seen only once. The chain combines TRBV6-5 with TRBJ2-7, with D tentatively TRBD1 (5 bases). V lost 0 bases, J lost 3 bases, and 12 bases lay in between. The CDR3 length is 15 residues. Germline assignment: CDR1 MNHEY and CDR2 SVGAGI. The CDR3 is CASSYSNRPNYEQYF. In DNA form, the CDR3 reads TGTGCCAGCAGTTACTCTAACAGGCCAAACTACGAGCAGTACTTC.

DNA of the CDR3: TGTGCCAGCAGCCACGGGACTTCCTATGGCTACACCTTC. It encodes CASSHGTSYGYTF. The chain uses TRBV27 and TRBJ1-2; tentative D call: TRBD1 (5 bases). The germline V and J ends were trimmed by 6 bases and 4 bases, with 12 bases remaining between them. Germline V gives CDR1 MNHEY, CDR2 SMNVEV (reference sequence). The CDR3 runs 13 residues.

The rearrangement joins TRBV6-1 to TRBJ2-5; D possibly corresponds to TRBD2 (6 bases). Germline CDR1 and CDR2: MNHNS and SASEGT. The CDR3 runs to 13 residues. With 0 bases removed from V and 7 bases from J, the gap between germline ends came to 9 bases. CDR3 region: CASSEAVGGTQYF. CDR3 coding DNA: TGTGCCAGCAGTGAAGCGGTCGGGGGGACCCAGTACTTC.

This clone occurred a few times. The chain joins TRBV5-4 to TRBJ2-7; 10 nucleotides align to TRBD1. The CDR3 has 16 amino acids. Germline CDR1 SGHNT, CDR2 YYREEE (reference sequence). With 5 bases clipped from V and 5 bases from J, the junction kept 13 bases outside the gene matches. CDR3 nucleotide sequence: TGTGCCAGCAGTAAATCCCGGACAGGGGGTTTCAACGAGCAGTACTTC. Encoded protein: CASSKSRTGGFNEQYF.

V and J are TRBV11-2 and TRBJ1-4; D unresolved. The V end lost 0 bases, the J end lost 5 bases, and 4 bases lay between the germline ends. Germline V CDR1 and CDR2: SGHAT, FQNNGV. The CDR3 runs 13 residues. The CDR3 is CASSLDLNEKLFF. In DNA, the CDR3 is TGTGCCAGCAGCTTAGACCTGAATGAAAAACTGTTTTTT.

The chain uses TRBV7-6 and TRBJ2-7; tentative D call: TRBD1 (5 bases). Trimming left V 1 base short and J 7 bases short, with 17 bases between. Germline lookup yields CDR1 SGHVS and CDR2 FNYEAQ. The CDR3 is 15 amino acids. The CDR3 sequence is CASSLGSGLKGEQYF. In DNA form, the CDR3 reads TGTGCCAGCAGCTTAGGTTCAGGGCTTAAGGGAGAGCAGTACTTC.

Here the CDR3 reads CASSQRDGGTNTGELFF. CDR3 nucleotide sequence: TGCGCCAGCAGCCAAAGGGACGGGGGGACTAACACCGGGGAGCTGTTTTTT. The chain has TRBV4-3 and TRBJ2-2; 7 nucleotides line up with TRBD2. This CDR3 contains 17 residues. J was trimmed by 2 bases and V by 2 bases; bases with no gene match: 8. The germline V gene has CDR1 LGHNA and CDR2 YSLEER.

CDR3 sequence (DNA): TGTGCCAGCAGCGTAGACCCCTCCTACGAGCAGTACTTC. Translation: CASSVDPSYEQYF. The rearrangement links TRBV9 to TRBJ2-5, with D unclear. The assigned J gene may be wrong: the sequence end matches TRBJ2-7 better. Looked up from germline, CDR1 is SGDLS and CDR2 is YYNGEE. There are 13 residues in the CDR3.

This chain joins TRBV6-5 and TRBJ1-1, with 7 bases fitting TRBD1. This CDR3 has 14 amino acids. J was trimmed by 5 bases and V by 4 bases; bases with no gene match: 7. The germline CDR1 and CDR2 sequences are MNHEY and SVGAGI. This CDR3 is CASSSRQGRTEAFF. CDR3 DNA sequence: TGTGCCAGCAGTTCCCGACAGGGCCGGACTGAAGCTTTCTTT.

The chain carries TRBV27 and TRBJ2-6, with D hard to call. The CDR3 has 14 residues. V lost 2 bases, J lost 3 bases, and 5 bases lay in between. Germline assignment: CDR1 MNHEY and CDR2 SMNVEV (reference sequence). Here the CDR3 reads CASSLGVGANVLTF. For the CDR3, the DNA is TGTGCCAGCAGTTTAGGAGTTGGGGCCAACGTCCTGACTTTC.

The chain links TRBV2 to TRBJ1-2; no firm D call. CDR3 length: 11 residues. Trimming stripped 7 bases from V and 6 bases from J, with 9 bases between. In germline, CDR1 is SNHLY, CDR2 FYNNEI. The CDR3 sequence is CASTGNNGYTF. Here the CDR3 DNA reads TGTGCCAGCACGGGGAATAATGGCTACACCTTC.

The chain employs TRBV27 and TRBJ1-6; the D gene is possibly TRBD1 (6 bases). V lost 4 bases, J lost 15 bases, and 16 bases lay in between. This CDR3 is 13 amino acids long. The germline gives CDR1 MNHEY, CDR2 SMNVEV (reference sequence). The CDR3 DNA is TGTGCCAGCAGTTATGCGACAGGTAGGAGCCTCCACTTT. Its translation: CASSYATGRSLHF.

This chain joins TRBV5-1 and TRBJ2-1; D perhaps matches TRBD2 (7 bases). V lost 6 bases and J 4 bases, leaving 20 bases between the germline ends. CDR3 length: 16 amino acids. Germline loops: CDR1 SGHRS, CDR2 YFSETQ. The CDR3: CASNGGGVNRYNEQFF. As DNA, the CDR3 is TGCGCCAGCAATGGGGGGGGCGTAAATCGGTACAATGAGCAGTTCTTC.

This clone occurred a few times. V gene TRBV14 combines with J gene TRBJ1-6; unclear D gene. The CDR3 loop spans 14 amino acids. V was clipped by 1 base and J by 8 bases, with 9 bases between them. Germline V gene lookup returns CDR1 SGHDN and CDR2 FVKESK. CDR3 in DNA: TGTGCCAGCAGCCAAGGGAGGGAGTATTCACCCCTCCACTTT. This gives the protein CASSQGREYSPLHF.

The chain is built from TRBV2 and TRBJ2-3, with D perhaps TRBD2 (7 bases). This CDR3 comprises 14 residues. Per the germline V gene, CDR1 is SNHLY and CDR2 is FYNNEI. The V and J ends lost 6 bases and 5 bases respectively, with 15 bases between them. The chain's CDR3 is CASRPGGPEDTQYF. In nucleotides, the CDR3 is TGTGCCAGCAGGCCCGGGGGGCCCGAAGATACGCAGTATTTT.

The J gene is TRBJ2-5, the V gene TRBV4-1; no clear D. Trimming took off 2 bases at V and 3 bases at J, with 13 bases between the two ends. The CDR3 runs to 15 residues. Germline-derived CDR1 and CDR2 are MGHRA and YSYEKL. The CDR3 nucleotides read TGCGCCAGCAGCCAAACTACATTGAGGAAAGAGACCCAGTACTTC. As protein: CASSQTTLRKETQYF.

The V call is TRBV9, the J call TRBJ2-7; 8 nucleotides align to TRBD1. Germline CDR1 SGDLS, CDR2 YYNGEE. This CDR3 contains 14 residues. The ends lost 4 bases at V and 5 bases at J; junction bases unmatched: 8. DNA of the CDR3: TGTGCCAGCAGCAGATGGGACAGGATGAACGAGCAGTACTTC. As protein: CASSRWDRMNEQYF.